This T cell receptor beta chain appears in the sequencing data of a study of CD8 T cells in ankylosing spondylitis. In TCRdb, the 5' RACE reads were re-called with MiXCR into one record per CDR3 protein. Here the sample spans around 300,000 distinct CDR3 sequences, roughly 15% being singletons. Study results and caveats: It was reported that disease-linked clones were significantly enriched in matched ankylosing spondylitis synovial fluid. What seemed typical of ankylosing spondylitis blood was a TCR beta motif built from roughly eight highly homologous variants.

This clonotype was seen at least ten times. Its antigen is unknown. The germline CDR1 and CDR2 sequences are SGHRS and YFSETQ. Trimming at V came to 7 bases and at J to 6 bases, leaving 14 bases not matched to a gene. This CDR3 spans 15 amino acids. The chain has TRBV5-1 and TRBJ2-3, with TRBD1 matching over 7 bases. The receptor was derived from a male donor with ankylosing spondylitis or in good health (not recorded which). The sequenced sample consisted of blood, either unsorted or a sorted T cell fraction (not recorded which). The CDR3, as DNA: TGCGCCAGCTTGCCATCCGGGACAGCGTTCGATACGCAGTATTTT. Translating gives CASLPSGTAFDTQYF.